This section outlines one T cell receptor (beta chain) sequence together with its context. These data belong to a study of CD8+ T cells in alopecia areata. Specified treatment: oral pan-JAK inhibitor, 5-10 mg twice daily. In each case, RNA was isolated and then reverse transcribed into cDNA as the sequencing template. Some clones are missing from TCRdb's copy, which holds only in-frame ones; the method was immunoSEQ multiplex PCR. The sample has about 94,000 clones; 60% to 80% are singletons. The length of the CDR3 is 13 residues. Trimming removed 3 bases from V and 10 bases from J, with 10 bases in between. Looked up from germline, CDR1 is LNHDA and CDR2 is SQIVND (reference sequence).

The clonotype originates from a human donor with alopecia areata. The chain uses TRBV19 and TRBJ1-6; TRBD1 is a possible D gene (5 bases). The sequencing here drew on CD8+ T cells sorted from blood, taken at week 44, from a patient treated with tofacitinib. In DNA form, the CDR3 reads TGTGCCAGTAGTATCCAGGGTGGATCACCCCTCCACTTT. This encodes CASSIQGGSPLHF.